These 16 T cell receptor beta chains share one sample of origin, sequenced in a study of CD8+CD57+ T cells in acquired aplastic anemia. Genomic DNA, the template, was used for profiling of the TCR beta VDJ and CDR3. TCRdb passed the reads through MiXCR, listing each CDR3 protein once. The data show some 200,000 distinct CDR3 sequences, roughly 45% seen once. In patients chosen for sequencing, flow cytometry had shown CD8+CD57+ cell expansion. Material for sequencing was sorted CD4+, CD8+, or CD8+CD57+ T cells (not recorded which) from PBMCs. All receptors come from a human donor with aplastic anemia.

This clonotype was observed a few times. This sequence may be a read error, since a much larger clone differs from it by one base. The gene calls are TRBV10-2 and TRBJ1-1; 7 nucleotides line up with TRBD1. Germline assignment: CDR1 WSHSY and CDR2 SAAADI. The CDR3 consists of 12 residues. CDR3 amino acids: CVSSDRERSSFF. The CDR3 coding sequence is TGCGTCAGCAGTGACAGGGAGAGGAGTTCTTTCTTT.

This sequence joins TRBV2 and TRBJ1-1; no definite D call. CDR3 length: 12 residues. Per germline, CDR1 SNHLY and CDR2 FYNNEI. Trimming removed 3 bases from V and 4 bases from J, with 6 bases in between. In DNA form, the CDR3 reads TGTGCCAGCAGTGAGGGGATCACTGAAGCTTTCTTT. It is translated as CASSEGITEAFF.

Ten or more counts support this clonotype. The V and J genes are TRBV14 and TRBJ1-2; tentative D call: TRBD1 (5 bases). Between the trimmed V and J ends, which lost 2 bases and 2 bases, there was a span of 9 bases. The V gene's germline CDR1 is SGHDN and CDR2 FVKESK. This CDR3 is 14 amino acids long. CDR3 coding DNA: TGTGCCAGCAGCCAACTGGGACTGAACTATGGCTACACCTTC. Its protein product is CASSQLGLNYGYTF.

Remarks on this clonotype: Likely a read error: the CDR3 ends without its conserved phenylalanine or tryptophan. The chain recombines TRBV10-3 with TRBJ2-7, with 9 bases that match TRBD1. Germline lookup yields CDR1 ENHRY and CDR2 SYGVKD. The CDR3 loop spans 16 amino acids. In nucleotides, the CDR3 is TGTGGCATCAGTCAGACCCTGGGACAGGGTGGCGACGAGCAGTACTCC. As protein: CGISQTLGQGGDEQYS.

This clonotype was picked up many times. This chain joins TRBV27 and TRBJ1-6; D ambiguous. Germline values: CDR1 MNHEY, CDR2 SMNVEV (reference sequence). This CDR3 comprises 17 residues. Trimming took 2 bases from V and 7 from J, leaving 18 bases between them. In DNA form, the CDR3 reads TGTGCCAGCAGTTTAGAGGGCCCTACCTCTGGGAATTCACCCCTCCACTTT. Amino acid sequence: CASSLEGPTSGNSPLHF.

This clonotype was seen repeatedly, ten times or more. The chain joins TRBV6-4 to TRBJ1-5; D is possibly TRBD1 (5 bases). The germline gives CDR1 MRHNA, CDR2 SNTAGT. This CDR3 is 15 amino acids long. With 0 bases removed from V and 6 bases from J, the gap between germline ends came to 12 bases. The CDR3 loop reads CASSDSGGEGQPQHF. In DNA, the CDR3 is TGTGCCAGCAGTGACTCGGGAGGGGAAGGTCAGCCCCAGCATTTT.

The chain carries TRBV19 and TRBJ2-7; D is perhaps TRBD1 or TRBD2 (5 bases each). Trimming shortened V by 5 bases and J by 12 bases, and 20 bases separated the two germline ends. The CDR3 sequence is 13 residues long. Germline CDR1 and CDR2: LNHDA and SQIVND (reference sequence). The CDR3 spells CASSLGTARYRYF. CDR3 sequence (DNA): TGTGCCAGTAGTCTCGGGACGGCGAGATATCGGTACTTC. Using reference TRBV19 and TRBJ2-7 for the parts outside the CDR3, the full variable domain is DGGITQSPKYLFRKEGQNVTLSCEQNLNHDAMYWYRQDPGQGLRLIYYSQIVNDFQKGDIAEGYSVSREKKESFPLTVTSAQKNPTAFYLCASSLGTARYRYFGPGTRLTVT.

V and J are TRBV9 and TRBJ1-3; TRBD1 matches 8 bases. The CDR3 has 15 residues. The germline gives CDR1 SGDLS, CDR2 YYNGEE. V lost 4 bases and J lost 7; bases outside the gene matches: 10. The CDR3 loop is CASSNGQGTTNTIYF. The CDR3 region has the DNA TGTGCCAGCAGCAACGGACAGGGTACTACTAACACCATATATTTT.

The chain is built from TRBV10-3 and TRBJ2-7; 8 nucleotides align to TRBD2. V shed 10 bases and J 2 bases; nucleotides not matched to a gene: 10. The length of the CDR3 is 14 residues. Germline assignment: CDR1 ENHRY and CDR2 SYGVKD. In DNA, the CDR3 is TGTGCCAGCATTAGCCTGACTAGCGCCTACGAGCAGTACTTC. It yields the protein CASISLTSAYEQYF.

Regarding this clonotype: One end of the junction is discordant with germline, which a read error may explain. CDR3 in amino acids: CASKGTGDTEAFF. The CDR3 DNA is TGTGCCAGTAAGGGGACAGGGGACACCGAAGCTTTCTTT. The chain uses TRBV19 and TRBJ1-1, with TRBD1 matching over 10 bases. The CDR3 has 13 residues. Germline assignment: CDR1 LNHDA and CDR2 SQIVND (reference sequence).

The chain is built from TRBV3-1 and TRBJ1-4; no clear D. Trimming pared 4 bases from V and 5 bases from J, leaving 14 bases between. Germline-derived CDR1 and CDR2 are LGHDT and YNNKEL (reference sequence). The CDR3 is 15 residues long. CDR3 protein: CASSRTGSKNEKLFF. For the CDR3, the DNA is TGTGCCAGCAGCCGTACCGGGTCTAAAAATGAAAAACTGTTTTTT. The full variable domain, in which reference TRBV3-1 and TRBJ1-4 provide the parts outside the CDR3, is DTAVSQTPKYLVTQMGNDKSIKCEQNLGHDTMYWYKQDSKKFLKIMFSYNNKELIINETVPNRFSPKSPDKAHLNLHINSLELGDSAVYFCASSRTGSKNEKLFFGSGTQLSVL.

This clonotype was seen many times. The genes are TRBV12-3 or TRBV12-4 and TRBJ1-2; TRBD1 agrees at 7 bases. The CDR3 contains 15 residues. Trimming cost V 6 bases and J 5 bases; bases outside gene matches: 12. The CDR3 bases are TGTGCCAGCAGCTCAAATACAGGGGATCGGTATGGCTACACCTTC. This encodes CASSSNTGDRYGYTF.

This clonotype appeared once. This could be a read error, since a much larger clone is one nucleotide away. No conserved phenylalanine or tryptophan ends this CDR3, so it is likely a read error. The V and J genes are TRBV5-1 and TRBJ2-1; D is unresolved. The germline V gene has CDR1 SGHRS and CDR2 YFSETQ. The ends were cut back, 4 bases at V and 0 bases at J, with 14 bases in the middle. The CDR3 covers 16 residues. The CDR3 region is CASSPQPASSYNEQFC. CDR3 coding DNA: TGCGCCAGCAGCCCCCAACCGGCGAGCTCCTACAATGAGCAGTTCTGC.

This sequence joins TRBV15 and TRBJ1-2; 9 nucleotides agree with TRBD1. Germline V CDR1 and CDR2: LNHNV, YYDKDF (reference sequence). Losses at the gene ends were 0 bases for V and 10 bases for J; bases not matched to a gene: 3. This CDR3 is 13 amino acids long. The CDR3 DNA reads as TGTGCCACCAGCAGAGATGGACAGGGGACCTACACCTTC. The encoded protein is CATSRDGQGTYTF.

This clonotype has a count of ten or more. The J gene is TRBJ1-2, the V gene TRBV5-1; D is possibly TRBD1 (5 bases). The CDR3 loop spans 15 amino acids. The ends were cut back, 0 bases at V and 4 bases at J, with 13 bases in the middle. The V gene's germline CDR1 is SGHRS and CDR2 YFSETQ. CDR3 bases: TGCGCCAGCAGCTTGGGGGGGATGGGCGCCTATGGCTACACCTTC. Encoded protein: CASSLGGMGAYGYTF.

The rearrangement joins TRBV19 to TRBJ1-2; D gene uncertain. There are 15 residues in the CDR3. CDR1 is LNHDA, CDR2 SQIVND, per germline (reference sequence). V was cut by 0 bases and J by 4 bases, with 12 bases left in between. CDR3 loop: CASSIEGGTSYGYTF. The CDR3 coding sequence is TGTGCCAGTAGTATAGAGGGAGGAACCTCCTATGGCTACACCTTC.